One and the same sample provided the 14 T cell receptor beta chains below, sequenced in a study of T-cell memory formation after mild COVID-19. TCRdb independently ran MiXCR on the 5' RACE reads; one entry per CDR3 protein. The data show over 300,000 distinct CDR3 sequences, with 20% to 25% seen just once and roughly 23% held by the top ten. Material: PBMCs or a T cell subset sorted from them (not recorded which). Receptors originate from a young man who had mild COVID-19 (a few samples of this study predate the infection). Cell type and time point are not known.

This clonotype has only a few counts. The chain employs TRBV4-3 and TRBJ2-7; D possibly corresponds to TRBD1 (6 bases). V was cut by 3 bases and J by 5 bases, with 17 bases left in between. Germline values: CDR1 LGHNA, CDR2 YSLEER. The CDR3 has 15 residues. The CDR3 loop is CASSQLGTSRNEQYF. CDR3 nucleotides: TGCGCCAGCAGCCAGCTAGGGACAAGCAGGAACGAGCAGTACTTC.

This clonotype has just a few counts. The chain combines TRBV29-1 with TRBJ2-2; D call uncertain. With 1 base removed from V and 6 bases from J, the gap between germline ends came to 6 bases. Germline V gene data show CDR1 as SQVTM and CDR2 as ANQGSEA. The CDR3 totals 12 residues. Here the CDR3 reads CSVEAVAGELFF. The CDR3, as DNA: TGCAGCGTTGAAGCGGTCGCCGGGGAGCTGTTTTTT.

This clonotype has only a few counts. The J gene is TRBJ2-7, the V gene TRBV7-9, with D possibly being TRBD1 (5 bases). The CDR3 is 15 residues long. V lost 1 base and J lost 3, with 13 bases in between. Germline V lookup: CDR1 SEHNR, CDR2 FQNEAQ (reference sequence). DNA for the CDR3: TGTGCCAGCAGCTTAGTTTTGTCCGACAGCTACGAGCAGTACTTC. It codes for CASSLVLSDSYEQYF.

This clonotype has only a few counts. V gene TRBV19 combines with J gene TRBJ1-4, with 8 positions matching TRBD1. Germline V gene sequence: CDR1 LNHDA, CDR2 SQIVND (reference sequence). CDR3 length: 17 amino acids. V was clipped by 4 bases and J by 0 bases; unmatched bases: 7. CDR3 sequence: CASSSRTGWATNEKLFF. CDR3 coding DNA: TGTGCCAGTAGTAGCCGGACAGGGTGGGCAACTAATGAAAAACTGTTTTTT.

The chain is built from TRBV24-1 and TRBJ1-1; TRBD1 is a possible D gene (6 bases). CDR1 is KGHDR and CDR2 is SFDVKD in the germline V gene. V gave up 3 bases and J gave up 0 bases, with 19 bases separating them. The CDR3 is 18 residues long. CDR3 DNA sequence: TGTGCCACCAGTGATATCACTAGCCCCAGGGGAATGAACACTGAAGCTTTCTTT. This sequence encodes CATSDITSPRGMNTEAFF.

CDR3 loop: CASSSPGEPSGGAWNEQFF. In DNA, the CDR3 is TGTGCCAGCAGCTCTCCAGGGGAACCTAGCGGGGGGGCATGGAATGAGCAGTTCTTC. The V gene is TRBV11-2, the J gene TRBJ2-1; 12 bases map to TRBD2. CDR1 and CDR2 from the germline V gene are SGHAT and FQNNGV. The V and J ends lost 4 bases and 7 bases, in that order; junction bases with no gene match: 17. The length of the CDR3 is 19 residues.

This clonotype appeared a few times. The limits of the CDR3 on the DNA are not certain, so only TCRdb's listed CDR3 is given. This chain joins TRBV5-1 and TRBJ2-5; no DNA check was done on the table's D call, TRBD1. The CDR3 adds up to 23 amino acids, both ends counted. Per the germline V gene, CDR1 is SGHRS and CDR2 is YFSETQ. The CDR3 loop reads CASSLRTARDPVLRARVGETQYF.

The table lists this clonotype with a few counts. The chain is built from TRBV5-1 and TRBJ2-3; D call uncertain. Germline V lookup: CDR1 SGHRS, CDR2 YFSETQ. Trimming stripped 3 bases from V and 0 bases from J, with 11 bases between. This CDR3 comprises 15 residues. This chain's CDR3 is CASSSPVGSTDTQYF. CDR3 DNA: TGCGCCAGCAGCTCACCGGTAGGGAGCACAGATACGCAGTATTTT. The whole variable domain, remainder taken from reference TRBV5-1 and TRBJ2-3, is KAGVTQTPRYLIKTRGQQVTLSCSPISGHRSVSWYQQTPGQGLQFLFEYFSETQRNKGNFPGRFSGRQFSNSRSEMNVSTLELGDSALYLCASSSPVGSTDTQYFGPGTRLTVL.

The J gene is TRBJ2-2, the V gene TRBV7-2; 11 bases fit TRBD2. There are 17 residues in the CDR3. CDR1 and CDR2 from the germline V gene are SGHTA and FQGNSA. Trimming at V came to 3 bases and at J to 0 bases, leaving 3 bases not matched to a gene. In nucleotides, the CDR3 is TGTGCCAGCAGCTTTGTTAGCGGGGGGGCGAACACCGGGGAGCTGTTTTTT. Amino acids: CASSFVSGGANTGELFF. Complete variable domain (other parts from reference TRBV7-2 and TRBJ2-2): GAGVSQSPSNKVTEKGKDVELRCDPISGHTALYWYRQSLGQGLEFLIYFQGNSAPDKSGLPSDRFSAERTGGSVSTLTIQRTQQEDSAVYLCASSFVSGGANTGELFFGEGSRLTVL.

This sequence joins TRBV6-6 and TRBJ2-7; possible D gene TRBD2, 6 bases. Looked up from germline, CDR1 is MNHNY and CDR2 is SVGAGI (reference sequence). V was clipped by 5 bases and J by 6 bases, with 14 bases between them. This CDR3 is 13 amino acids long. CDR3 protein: CASSLGVGLEQYF. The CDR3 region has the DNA TGTGCCAGCAGTCTAGGGGTGGGACTCGAGCAGTACTTC.

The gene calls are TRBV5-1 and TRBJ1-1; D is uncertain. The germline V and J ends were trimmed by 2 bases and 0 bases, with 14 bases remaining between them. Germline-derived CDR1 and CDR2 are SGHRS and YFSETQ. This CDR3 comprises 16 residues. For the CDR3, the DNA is TGCGCCAGCAGCTTTCTTCCAGCGAACATGAACACTGAAGCTTTCTTT. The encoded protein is CASSFLPANMNTEAFF.

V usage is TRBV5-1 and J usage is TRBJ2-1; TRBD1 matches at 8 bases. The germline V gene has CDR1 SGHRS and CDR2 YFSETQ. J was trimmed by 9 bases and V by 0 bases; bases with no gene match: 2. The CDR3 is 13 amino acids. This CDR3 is CASSLGTGSEQFF. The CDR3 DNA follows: TGCGCCAGCAGCTTGGGGACAGGGAGTGAGCAGTTCTTC.

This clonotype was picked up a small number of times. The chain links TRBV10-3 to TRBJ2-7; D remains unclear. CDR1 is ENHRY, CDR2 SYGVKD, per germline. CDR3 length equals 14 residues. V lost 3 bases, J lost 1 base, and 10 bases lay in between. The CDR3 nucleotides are TGTGCCATCAGTGATGGCAGGTCGTCCTACGAGCAGTACGTC. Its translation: CAISDGRSSYEQYV.

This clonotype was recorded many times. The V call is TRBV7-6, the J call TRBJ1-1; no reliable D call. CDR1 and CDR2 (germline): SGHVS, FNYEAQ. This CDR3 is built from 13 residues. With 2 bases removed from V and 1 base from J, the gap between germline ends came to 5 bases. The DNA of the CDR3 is TGTGCCAGCAGCTTACAAGAGAACACTGAAGCTTTCTTT. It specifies CASSLQENTEAFF.